This TCR beta chain is drawn from a study of blood T cell repertoires in COVID-19. About the study: Italy, Spain and the United States were the sources of the convalescent and acute COVID-19 samples. T cells, B-cell-depleted T cells, or PBMCs provided the cDNA or gDNA that served as material.

Trimming pared 6 bases from V and 1 base from J, leaving 9 bases between. This CDR3 spans 13 amino acids. Per the germline V gene, CDR1 is MNHEY and CDR2 is SVGAGI. As handled by the study authors: Cell counts per sample came from amplifying reference gene primers. The data were produced by immunoSEQ multiplex PCR, yet TCRdb's version contains in-frame clones alone and is incomplete. The V and J calls and clone size were taken over from that table, and D and trimming were inferred from the DNA. Of about 42,000 clones listed, around 91% are singletons. This rearrangement joins TRBV6-5 to TRBJ1-1; the D gene is possibly TRBD1 (6 bases). This clonotype was obtained from a man aged 50 to 59 with active COVID-19. The sample comprised peripheral blood. The CDR3 DNA reads TGTGCCAGCAGGAGACAGGCGAACACTGAAGCTTTCTTT. It codes for CASRRQANTEAFF.